The 30 T cell receptor beta chains below all came from one sample that was sequenced in a study of blood T cells in healthy people across ages. The second PCR ran about 6 to 12 cycles with a sample-barcoded 5' primer and J-beta primers. Each CDR3 protein gets one entry after TCRdb re-called the 5' RACE reads with MiXCR. The top ten clones hold 7.9% of a sample with about 1,600,000 distinct CDR3 sequences, roughly 45% of them seen once. Sequences were obtained from blood. All receptors come from a woman aged 18-29 years in good health.

The J gene is TRBJ2-7, the V gene TRBV3-1, with a weak D call TRBD1 (6 bases). Per germline, CDR1 LGHDT and CDR2 YNNKEL (reference sequence). V was clipped by 8 bases and J by 0 bases, with 17 bases between them. This CDR3 is 15 amino acids long. The CDR3 nucleotides are TGTGCCAGCCTAGACGCCGGGACAAACTCCTACGAGCAGTACTTC. The encoded protein is CASLDAGTNSYEQYF.

V gene TRBV16 combines with J gene TRBJ1-4, with unresolved D. This CDR3 comprises 13 residues. Trimming left V 1 base short and J 13 bases short, with 13 bases between. Per germline, CDR1 KGHSY and CDR2 FQNENV. In nucleotides, the CDR3 is TGTGCCAGCAGCCAATTGAAATTATCAACACTGTTTTTT. Amino acid sequence: CASSQLKLSTLFF.

The chain uses TRBV5-6 and TRBJ1-4, with D possibly TRBD1 on 5 matching bases. The germline CDR1 and CDR2 sequences are SGHDT and YYEEEE. CDR3 length: 16 residues. V lost 4 bases to trimming and J lost 5 bases, with 18 bases between them. CDR3 DNA sequence: TGTGCCAGCAGCCTGAAGGCGGGGACGAGAAATGAAAAACTGTTTTTT. It codes for CASSLKAGTRNEKLFF.

The genes are TRBV10-3 and TRBJ2-5; a weak D match, TRBD2 (6 bases). This CDR3 comprises 12 residues. Trimming took off 4 bases at V and 11 bases at J, with 14 bases between the two ends. CDR1 is ENHRY, CDR2 SYGVKD, per germline. CDR3: CAISAGVNEQYF. Here the CDR3 DNA reads TGTGCCATCAGTGCGGGAGTCAATGAGCAGTACTTC.

This clonotype was detected a few times. This sequence joins TRBV12-3 or TRBV12-4 and TRBJ2-1; D not resolved. Deletions cut 3 bases from V and 6 bases from J, with 9 bases between. The CDR3 is made up of 13 amino acids. The CDR3, as DNA: TGTGCCAGCAGTTTGGCAGCCCGCAATGAGCAGTTCTTC. Protein sequence: CASSLAARNEQFF.

This clonotype was observed a few times. The chain joins TRBV12-3 or TRBV12-4 to TRBJ2-1; 10 nucleotides line up with TRBD2. The V gene end was trimmed by 1 base and the J gene end by 0 bases; junction bases not matched to a gene: 9. This CDR3 contains 19 residues. The CDR3 DNA sequence: TGTGCCAGCAGTTTAGGCGCTAGCGGGGGAGAGAGCTCCTACAATGAGCAGTTCTTC. Its translation: CASSLGASGGESSYNEQFF.

This sequence joins TRBV7-8 and TRBJ1-2, with D unresolved. Germline values: CDR1 SGHVS, CDR2 FQNEAQ. With 4 bases removed from V and 4 bases from J, the gap between germline ends came to 22 bases. The CDR3 is 17 residues long. The CDR3 DNA is TGTGCCAGCAGCTCTCATGACCAAACGTTAATTACCTATGGCTACACCTTC. Its protein product is CASSSHDQTLITYGYTF.

The J gene is TRBJ2-3, the V gene TRBV2, with D perhaps matching TRBD2 (5 bases). The CDR3 has 15 amino acids. The V end was cut by 3 bases, the J end by 4 bases, with 14 bases between. Germline V CDR1 and CDR2: SNHLY, FYNNEI. CDR3 sequence: CASSEEVVGSDTQYF. In DNA, the CDR3 is TGTGCCAGCAGTGAGGAGGTAGTTGGGTCAGATACGCAGTATTTT.

This clonotype was found a few times. The rearrangement joins TRBV10-3 to TRBJ2-5, with D tentatively TRBD1 (6 bases). Germline V gene sequence: CDR1 ENHRY, CDR2 SYGVKD. V gave up 3 bases and J gave up 5 bases, with 16 bases separating them. The CDR3 is 15 amino acids. The CDR3 loop is CAISDAGAGSETQYF. CDR3 in DNA: TGTGCCATCAGTGACGCAGGGGCTGGTTCGGAGACCCAGTACTTC.

This chain connects TRBV4-1 to TRBJ2-1; 9 bases align to TRBD1. Germline V gene sequence: CDR1 MGHRA, CDR2 YSYEKL. Unmatched junction bases numbered 2, after V lost 0 bases and J lost 2 bases. The length of the CDR3 is 16 residues. This CDR3 reads CASSQDRDRAYNEQFF. The CDR3, as DNA: TGCGCCAGCAGCCAAGACAGGGACAGGGCCTACAATGAGCAGTTCTTC.

The rearrangement joins TRBV10-3 to TRBJ2-1; D might be TRBD2 (5 bases). V shed 8 bases and J shed 6 bases, with 14 bases lying between them. Germline V gene data show CDR1 as ENHRY and CDR2 as SYGVKD. The CDR3 consists of 13 residues. The CDR3 protein is CAIQDGGSNEQFF. CDR3 nucleotides: TGTGCCATCCAGGATGGCGGGTCCAATGAGCAGTTCTTC.

There are many counts of this clonotype. The chain is built from TRBV11-2 and TRBJ2-2, with D perhaps TRBD1 or TRBD2 (5 bases each). This CDR3 has 17 residues. Looked up from germline, CDR1 is SGHAT and CDR2 is FQNNGV. Trimming left V 1 base short and J 1 base short, with 13 bases between. The CDR3 nucleotides read TGTGCCAGCAGCTTAGGGAGTTGGGACGTGAACACCGGGGAGCTGTTTTTT. This codes for CASSLGSWDVNTGELFF. The whole variable domain, remainder taken from reference TRBV11-2 and TRBJ2-2, is EAGVAQSPRYKIIEKRQSVAFWCNPISGHATLYWYQQILGQGPKLLIQFQNNGVVDDSQLPKDRFSAERLKGVDSTLKIQPAKLEDSAVYLCASSLGSWDVNTGELFFGEGSRLTVL.

This clonotype was picked up a small number of times. The chain joins TRBV6-1 to TRBJ2-3, with 10 nucleotides matching TRBD2. CDR1 and CDR2 (germline): MNHNS, SASEGT. V lost 2 bases to trimming and J lost 2 bases; unmatched junction nucleotides: 10. There are 18 residues in the CDR3. CDR3 sequence: CASSEPSVTSGVTDTQYF. For the CDR3, the DNA is TGTGCCAGCAGTGAACCCTCCGTAACTAGCGGGGTCACAGATACGCAGTATTTT.

The V call is TRBV20-1, the J call TRBJ2-7; 12 bases map to TRBD2. J gave up 0 bases and V 6 bases, and 6 bases lay outside the gene matches. This CDR3 has 15 residues. The germline CDR1 and CDR2 sequences are DFQATT and SNEGSKA (reference sequence). This CDR3 reads CSAGATSGSSYEQYF. In DNA form, the CDR3 reads TGCAGTGCGGGGGCGACTAGCGGGAGCTCCTACGAGCAGTACTTC.

There are a few counts of this clonotype. The J gene is TRBJ2-3, the V gene TRBV5-1, with TRBD1 identical over 11 bases. Per germline, CDR1 SGHRS and CDR2 YFSETQ. The CDR3 contains 17 residues. Germline trimming cut 4 bases from V and 2 bases from J; bases unmatched to any gene: 9. The CDR3 spells CASSQSLDRGLTDTQYF. CDR3 in DNA: TGCGCCAGCAGCCAATCCCTGGACAGGGGGCTCACAGATACGCAGTATTTT.

As to this clonotype: A clone one base away is much larger, so this may be a read error. The V call is TRBV4-1, the J call TRBJ2-3; D might be TRBD1 (6 bases). This CDR3 region has 15 residues. CDR1 MGHRA and CDR2 YSYEKL come from the germline V gene. The CDR3 reads CASGQMTDSPDTQYF. In DNA form, the CDR3 reads TGCGCCAGCGGCCAAATGACGGACAGCCCAGATACGCAGTATTTT.

This clonotype has more than one count but fewer than ten. J is TRBJ1-1 and V is TRBV7-2, with D possibly TRBD1 on 5 matching bases. V was pared by 2 bases and J by 3 bases, with 10 bases between. Germline CDR1 is SGHTA and CDR2 is FQGNSA. The CDR3 consists of 14 residues. CDR3 in amino acids: CASSLFRGDTEAFF. The DNA of the CDR3 is TGTGCCAGCAGCTTATTTCGGGGGGACACTGAAGCTTTCTTT.

This clonotype was counted only a few times. The gene calls are TRBV29-1 and TRBJ2-3, with 9 bases fitting TRBD1. The germline CDR1 and CDR2 sequences are SQVTM and ANQGSEA. With 6 bases clipped from V and 10 bases from J, the junction kept 8 bases outside the gene matches. This CDR3 comprises 12 residues. CDR3: CSVGAGQGAQYF. The DNA of the CDR3 is TGCAGCGTGGGCGCGGGACAGGGTGCGCAGTATTTT.

This chain connects TRBV29-1 to TRBJ1-5; 9 bases align to TRBD1. The CDR3 sequence is 14 residues long. The germline CDR1 and CDR2 sequences are SQVTM and ANQGSEA. V shed 6 bases and J 5 bases; nucleotides not matched to a gene: 8. This CDR3 is CSVSTGTGYQPQHF. The CDR3 DNA reads as TGCAGCGTAAGTACCGGGACAGGGTATCAGCCCCAGCATTTT.

The chain recombines TRBV18 with TRBJ2-7; D is ambiguous. Germline CDR1 reads KGHSH; CDR2 reads LQKENI. V was cut by 3 bases and J by 3 bases, with 12 bases left in between. This CDR3 has 14 amino acids. The CDR3 DNA sequence: TGTGCCAGCTCACCGGGAAGGGCATACTACGAGCAGTACTTC. Protein sequence: CASSPGRAYYEQYF.

The chain carries TRBV9 and TRBJ1-2; D remains ambiguous. The germline V gene encodes CDR1 SGDLS and CDR2 YYNGEE. V lost 0 bases and J 4 bases, leaving 10 bases between the germline ends. This CDR3 is built from 14 residues. CDR3 nucleotides: TGTGCCAGCAGCGTAGCTACTCAGAGCTATGGCTACACCTTC. This encodes CASSVATQSYGYTF.

The chain is built from TRBV20-1 and TRBJ2-7; 10 bases align to TRBD2. CDR1 and CDR2 (germline): DFQATT, SNEGSKA (reference sequence). Trimming removed 8 bases from V and 4 bases from J; junction bases left unmatched: 8. The CDR3 is 13 residues long. CDR3 in amino acids: CSSPSGGGYEQYF. In DNA form, the CDR3 reads TGCAGTTCACCTAGCGGGGGAGGATACGAGCAGTACTTC.

This clonotype was picked up a small number of times. V gene TRBV27 combines with J gene TRBJ1-2; no clear D. Trimming took 5 bases from V and 5 from J, leaving 18 bases between them. The CDR3 consists of 15 residues. Germline V gene sequence: CDR1 MNHEY, CDR2 SMNVEV (reference sequence). In DNA, the CDR3 is TGTGCCAGCAGTCCAGATATCACGGGCCTTTATGGCTACACCTTC. It encodes CASSPDITGLYGYTF.

This clonotype was recorded a few times. V gene TRBV15 combines with J gene TRBJ1-2, with 7 bases matching TRBD1. The CDR3 runs 15 residues. V dropped 5 bases and J dropped 4; count of bases not matched to a gene: 10. From germline, CDR1 is LNHNV and CDR2 YYDKDF (reference sequence). CDR3 bases: TGTGCCACCAGCGGGTGGGACAGTCCTGGCTATGGCTACACCTTC. Protein product: CATSGWDSPGYGYTF.

The V gene is TRBV21-1, the J gene TRBJ2-5. TRBV21-1 corresponds to a pseudogene. CDR3 length: 14 residues. The CDR3 is CASSTRWQRETQYF. Here the CDR3 DNA reads TGTGCCAGCAGCACTCGTTGGCAGAGGGAGACCCAGTACTTC.

The genes are TRBV25-1 and TRBJ2-1; 8 nucleotides line up with TRBD2. Germline V gives CDR1 MGHDK, CDR2 SYGVNS. The CDR3 is 20 residues long. Unmatched junction bases numbered 19, after V lost 0 bases and J lost 6 bases. Written as DNA, the CDR3 is TGTGCCAGCAGTGAATATTTTGGGGAGGTTGAGCGGGAGTTGGCCAATGAGCAGTTCTTC. Protein sequence: CASSEYFGEVERELANEQFF.

The rearrangement uses TRBV7-2 and TRBJ2-1; TRBD2 aligns across 8 bases. The J call is doubtful: the DNA matches TRBJ2-7 better. CDR1 and CDR2 (germline): SGHTA, FQGNSA. The CDR3 spans 16 residues. The CDR3 DNA reads as TGTGCCAGCGTTCCTGGAGCGGGAGCCGCCTACAATGAGCAGTACTTC. Its protein product is CASVPGAGAAYNEQYF.

This clonotype has more than one count but fewer than ten. The CDR3: CASSLGRTAYQETQYF. CDR3 bases: TGTGCCAGCAGCTTAGGAAGGACAGCGTACCAAGAGACCCAGTACTTC. This sequence joins TRBV5-6 and TRBJ2-5, with D maybe TRBD1 (6 bases). The CDR3 sequence is 16 residues long. Per germline, CDR1 SGHDT and CDR2 YYEEEE. The germline V and J ends were trimmed by 2 bases and 0 bases, with 14 bases remaining between them.

CDR3 residues: CASSLSAMSNQPQHF. The CDR3 DNA follows: TGTGCCAGCAGTTTATCGGCCATGAGCAATCAGCCCCAGCATTTT. The V call is TRBV27, the J call TRBJ1-5; D ambiguous. CDR1 is MNHEY, CDR2 SMNVEV, per germline (reference sequence). The CDR3 runs to 15 residues. The germline V and J ends were trimmed by 0 bases and 1 base, with 7 bases remaining between them.

The chain joins TRBV4-1 to TRBJ1-5, with 8 bases matching TRBD1. The CDR3 loop spans 16 amino acids. Trimming removed 4 bases from V and 2 bases from J; junction bases left unmatched: 7. From germline, CDR1 is MGHRA and CDR2 YSYEKL. CDR3 region: CASSLIGQGGNQPQHF. The CDR3 DNA reads as TGCGCCAGCAGCCTTATAGGACAGGGAGGCAATCAGCCCCAGCATTTT.